This T cell receptor (beta chain) came from a study of blood T cells in healthy people across ages (dated by TCRdb to about 2015). For the study in its entirety: Template switching captured roughly one uniquely barcoded TCR beta cDNA molecule per two T cells in model experiments. To avoid experimental bias, donors of different ages were spread randomly across the sequencing lanes. Using the same blood draw, the study looked at two additional independent replicas of 1 million unique cDNA reads for two donors, one aged 18 to 30 and the other aged 80 or older. The donors were divided into four age groups: young (average about 16 years), middle-aged (almost 40), aged (roughly 60) and long-lived (about 79). Age-related changes in TCR beta repertoire diversity were measured in the study by deep sequencing normalized with unique cDNA molecular identifiers. The research as a whole found: The percentage of naive T cells measured by flow cytometry correlated strongly with observed TCR beta diversity. Total diversity estimates from one million sequenced T cells were considered lower bounds and underestimates. The long-lived group showed more naive CD4+ T cells, fewer expanded clones and increased TCR diversity than the aged group, suggesting age selection. As age increased, observed TCR beta diversity per million T cells dropped in a roughly linear way, and a significant reduction was already evident by age roughly 40. Bulk unsorted PBMC profiling prevented conclusive comparison of naive and antigen-experienced compartments. Because the CMV infection status of the donors was unknown, age-related changes in expanded clonotypes may potentially have been confounded.

The 39 donors, aged about 6 to 95 years, were systemically healthy Caucasian individuals from Russia. Each donor gave ten milliliters of peripheral blood, drawn into EDTA-treated Vacutainer tubes. Ficoll-Paque density-gradient centrifugation was used to isolate PBMCs, with at least 6.5 million per sample. Total RNA, at least 6 micrograms per sample, was extracted from PBMCs with Trizol reagent. For every donor, an aliquot of PBMCs went through flow cytometry to measure the percentages of naive CD45RAhigh/CD27high T cells. The germline V gene sets CDR1 to SGHRS and CDR2 to YFSETQ. The CDR3, from cysteine to phenylalanine, totals 15 residues. The DNA shown is the 45-base CDR3, in frame from base 1. As for this clonotype: This receptor's antigen is unknown. A junction boundary mismatches the germline segment, possibly from a read error.

Receptor libraries were prepared by 5' RACE. The listed sequencing device is Illumina HiSeq 2500. A second PCR of about 6 to 11 cycles was run with a J-beta primer mix and a sample-barcoded 5' primer. A template-switch 5' adaptor carrying 12 random nucleotides introduced a unique molecular identifier onto each TCR beta cDNA molecule. At least 2.5 million CDR3-containing paired-end reads were obtained from each sample. First-strand cDNA was synthesized from all RNA with the Mint cDNA synthesis kit, primed by a TRBC-specific oligonucleotide. Following uracil-DNA glycosylase treatment, a first 18-cycle PCR with universal primers M1SS and BC2_uni_R was performed on all cDNA. Per the authors' processing: Each sample was normalized by randomly selecting 1 million high-quality reads, each carrying a distinct molecular identifier. Reads with shared molecular identifiers were discarded instead of being binned into consensus sequences. CDR3 identification, clonotype clustering and error correction used MiTCR with a Q25 quality threshold and the strictest error-elimination algorithm. A nonparametric unseen species model with Euler transformation was used to estimate a lower bound on total TCR beta diversity. The raw public reads went through TCRdb reprocessing: fastp at Q25, MiXCR clone calling, in-frame beta chains kept. Each entry is one CDR3 protein sequence, shown with its most common DNA and genes. TCRdb, rather than the study authors, made the V and J calls. The sample data list roughly 2 million distinct CDR3 sequences, and about 49% of these were observed just once. The ten largest clonotypes hold approximately 2% of the sample.

The clonotype originates from a woman aged 40-49 years in good health. The sequence is built from TRBV5-1 and TRBJ1-2; 6 matching bases give a weak D call of TRBD1. Sequenced material: blood. The CDR3 region: CASSLAVGGHYGYTF. The nucleotide sequence reads TGCGCCAGCAGCTTGGCGGTGGGGGGGCACTACGGCTACACCTTC.